This section outlines one TCR beta chain sequence together with its context. Its antigen target is currently unknown. The sample holds no much larger clone one base away, and base qualities are not on file. TCRbeta CDR3 regions were amplified from genomic DNA by means of the immunoSEQ Assay, a bias-controlled multiplex PCR. Concerning the study's data processing: The number of nucleated cells in each sample was estimated from the amplification of reference gene primers within the assay. To quantify the absolute abundance of each unique TCRbeta CDR3 rearrangement, sequence reads were collapsed and filtered. For each sample, productive Simpson clonality was calculated as the square root of Simpson's diversity index over productive rearrangements. In its TCRdb copy, this immuneACCESS table keeps in-frame sequences only and misses some clones. Where compared with another copy, unresolved V genes explain less than half of these, and the others have no known cause. V and J calls and clone size come straight from that table; D and trimming were deduced from the DNA. For this sample there are about 98,000 clones; 70% to 85% appear just once. Under 13% of the sample belongs to the ten largest clones.

Collaborating institutions collected whole blood in K2EDTA tubes following their own protocols. Collaborator samples were shipped for TCRbeta analysis as frozen whole blood, isolated PBMCs, or DNA extracted from either sample type. This sample is part of a study of blood T cell repertoires in COVID-19 (dated by TCRdb to 2019 to 2021). The study in broad terms: Samples from collaborators originated in the United States, Italy and Spain and spanned both the acute and convalescent phases of COVID-19. The material from the prospective study consisted of cDNA or gDNA derived from T cells, B-cell-depleted T cells, or PBMCs. Deeply sampled blood TCRbeta repertoires from subjects exposed to, actively infected with, or recovered from COVID-19 were included in the dataset. A freely available public database, intended as a resource for researchers studying the immune response to SARS-CoV-2, is where the repertoires were released. The samples were drawn from two sources: the first 160 participants of the ongoing ImmuneRACE study, and some 1,300 subjects contributed by 6 global collaborators. A de-identified subject ID, COVID-19 status, age in years and sex were almost always included in the sample metadata. Where available, HLA class I and class II types were taken from metadata supplied by the sample provider and were not determined by assay-based typing.

What the authors observed across the whole study: The quantity of clinical and demographic metadata differed by source and by participant and was supplied without curation.

Trimming removed 4 bases from V and 0 bases from J; the gene matches leave 5 bases unexplained. Including cysteine and phenylalanine, the CDR3 has 16 amino acids. Solely the CDR3 DNA is kept, with 48 bases framed from the first base. CDR1 and CDR2, looked up from the germline V gene, are SGHDT and YYEEEE. The chain uses TRBV5-6 and TRBJ2-3; 10 central bases correspond to TRBD2. The sequenced sample was peripheral blood. The clonotype was recovered from a man between 65 and 80 years old with active or convalescent COVID-19. The nucleotide sequence reads TGTGCCAGCAGCCGACTAGCGGGTTTTAGCACAGATACGCAGTATTTT. This is translated as CASSRLAGFSTDTQYF.